The clone carrying this TCR beta chain came up many times. This sample was included in a study of T cells in Graves' hyperthyroidism and ophthalmopathy. Whole-study context: Peripheral blood was obtained at initial diagnosis, preceding any treatment.

V gave up 5 bases and J gave up 4 bases; unmatched junction bases: 6. The germline V gene encodes CDR1 MRHNA and CDR2 SNTAGT. There are 16 residues in the CDR3. Those patients with uncontrolled infection, other autoimmune disease, pregnancy or lactation were excluded. RNA transcripts served as the template for amplifying TCR beta CDR3 regions. Researchers ran a first-round RT-PCR on the TCR CDR3 using the HTBI primer set. Each CDR3 protein is one row after TCRdb ran MiXCR on the multiplex PCR reads. The table shows about 96,000 distinct CDR3 sequences, with over 50% occurring only once. The sequencing input was blood. The V call is TRBV6-4, the J call TRBJ2-6; 9 bases are a match to TRBD1. The origin of this receptor is a woman between 40 and 50 years old with Graves' hyperthyroidism. CDR3 nucleotides: TGTGCCAGCAGTACGGACAGGGGAAGCGGGGCCAACGTCCTGACTTTC. It specifies CASSTDRGSGANVLTF.